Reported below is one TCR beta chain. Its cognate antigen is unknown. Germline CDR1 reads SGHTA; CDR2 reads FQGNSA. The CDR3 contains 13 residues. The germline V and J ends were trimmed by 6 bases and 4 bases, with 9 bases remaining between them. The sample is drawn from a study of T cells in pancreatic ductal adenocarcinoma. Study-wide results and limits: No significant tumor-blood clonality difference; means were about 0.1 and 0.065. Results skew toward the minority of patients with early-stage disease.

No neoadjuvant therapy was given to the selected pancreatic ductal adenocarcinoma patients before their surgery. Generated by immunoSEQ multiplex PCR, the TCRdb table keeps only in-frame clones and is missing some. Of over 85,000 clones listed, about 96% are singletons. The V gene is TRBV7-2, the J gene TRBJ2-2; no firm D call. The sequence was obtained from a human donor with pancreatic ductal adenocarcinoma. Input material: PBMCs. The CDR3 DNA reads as TGTGCCAGCAGTCCACCAGTCACCGGGGAGCTGTTTTTT. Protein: CASSPPVTGELFF. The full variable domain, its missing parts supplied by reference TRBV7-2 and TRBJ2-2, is GAGVSQSPSNKVTEKGKDVELRCDPISGHTALYWYRQSLGQGLEFLIYFQGNSAPDKSGLPSDRFSAERTGGSVSTLTIQRTQQEDSAVYLCASSPPVTGELFFGEGSRLTVL.